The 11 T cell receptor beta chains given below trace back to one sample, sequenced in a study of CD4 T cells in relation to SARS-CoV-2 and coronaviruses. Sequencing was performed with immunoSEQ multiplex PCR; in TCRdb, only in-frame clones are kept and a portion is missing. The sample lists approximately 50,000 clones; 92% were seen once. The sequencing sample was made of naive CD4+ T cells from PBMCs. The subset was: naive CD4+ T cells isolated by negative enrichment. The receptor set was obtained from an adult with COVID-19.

The CDR3 sequence is CASSLAQGAGDSAEQFF. The CDR3 DNA is TGTGCCAGCAGCTTGGCACAGGGAGCGGGAGATTCGGCTGAGCAGTTCTTC. V and J are TRBV13 and TRBJ2-1; TRBD2 aligns across 8 bases. The V gene's germline CDR1 is PRHDT and CDR2 FYEKMQ (reference sequence). J was trimmed by 9 bases and V by 3 bases; bases with no gene match: 16. This CDR3 is built from 17 residues.

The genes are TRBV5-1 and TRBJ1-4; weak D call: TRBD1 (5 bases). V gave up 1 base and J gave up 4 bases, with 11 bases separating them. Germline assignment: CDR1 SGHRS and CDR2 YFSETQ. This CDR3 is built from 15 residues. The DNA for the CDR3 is TGCGCCAGCAGCTTGACCGGGACCGTTAATGAAAAACTGTTTTTT. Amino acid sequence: CASSLTGTVNEKLFF.

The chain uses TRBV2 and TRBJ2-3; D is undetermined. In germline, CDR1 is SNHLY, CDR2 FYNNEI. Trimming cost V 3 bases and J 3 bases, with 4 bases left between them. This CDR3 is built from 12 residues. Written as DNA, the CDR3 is TGTGCCAGCAGTGAGACGACAGATACGCAGTATTTT. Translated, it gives CASSETTDTQYF.

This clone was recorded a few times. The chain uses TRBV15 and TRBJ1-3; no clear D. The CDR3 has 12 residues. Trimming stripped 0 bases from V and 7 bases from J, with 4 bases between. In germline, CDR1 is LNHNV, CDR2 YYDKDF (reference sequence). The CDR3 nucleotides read TGTGCCACCAGCAGAGATGGGAACACCATATATTTT. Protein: CATSRDGNTIYF.

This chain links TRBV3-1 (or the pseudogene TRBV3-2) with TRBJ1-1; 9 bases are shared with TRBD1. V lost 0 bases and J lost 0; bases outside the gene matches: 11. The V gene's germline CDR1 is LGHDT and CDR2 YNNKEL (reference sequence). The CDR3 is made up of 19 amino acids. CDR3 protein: CASSQDRWIGQGMNTEAFF. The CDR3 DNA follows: TGTGCCAGCAGCCAAGATCGTTGGATTGGACAGGGGATGAACACTGAAGCTTTCTTT.

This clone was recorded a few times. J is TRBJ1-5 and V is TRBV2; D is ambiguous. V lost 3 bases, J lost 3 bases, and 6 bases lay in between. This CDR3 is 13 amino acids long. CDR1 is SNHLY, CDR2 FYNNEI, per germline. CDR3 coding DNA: TGTGCCAGCAGTGAGGAGATCAATCAGCCCCAGCATTTT. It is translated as CASSEEINQPQHF.

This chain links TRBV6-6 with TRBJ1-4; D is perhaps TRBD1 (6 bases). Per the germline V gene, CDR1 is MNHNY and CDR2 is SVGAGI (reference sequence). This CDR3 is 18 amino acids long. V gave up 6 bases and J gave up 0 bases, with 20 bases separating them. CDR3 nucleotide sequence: TGTGCCAGCAGCCGATTGATAAACCGACAGGCAACTAATGAAAAACTGTTTTTT. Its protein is CASSRLINRQATNEKLFF.

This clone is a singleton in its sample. The CDR3 nucleotides are TGTGCCTGGAGTGTCATCCGGGAGGGCCCGACCCAGTACTTC. Amino acid sequence: CAWSVIREGPTQYF. This chain connects TRBV30 to TRBJ2-5, with 8 positions matching TRBD2. J was trimmed by 7 bases and V by 0 bases; bases with no gene match: 7. Germline V gene lookup returns CDR1 GTSNPN and CDR2 SVGIG (reference sequence). The CDR3 extends over 14 amino acids.

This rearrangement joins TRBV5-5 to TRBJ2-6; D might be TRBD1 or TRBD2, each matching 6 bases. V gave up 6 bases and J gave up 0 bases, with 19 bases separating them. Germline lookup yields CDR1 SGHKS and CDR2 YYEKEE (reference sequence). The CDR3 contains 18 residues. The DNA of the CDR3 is TGTGCCAGCACCCACCGAGGGGGGCAGCGCTCTGGGGCCAACGTCCTGACTTTC. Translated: CASTHRGGQRSGANVLTF.

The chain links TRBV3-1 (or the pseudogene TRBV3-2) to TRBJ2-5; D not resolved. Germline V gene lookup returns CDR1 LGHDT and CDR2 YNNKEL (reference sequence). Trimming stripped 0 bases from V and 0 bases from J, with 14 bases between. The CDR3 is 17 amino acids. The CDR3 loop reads CASSQDGGRTYQETQYF. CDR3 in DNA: TGTGCCAGCAGCCAAGACGGTGGACGGACGTACCAAGAGACCCAGTACTTC.

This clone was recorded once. The CDR3 DNA reads TGTGCCTGGAGTGAAGGGGGCCAAGGGAACACTGAAGCTTTCTTT. This sequence encodes CAWSEGGQGNTEAFF. V gene TRBV30 combines with J gene TRBJ1-1; 7 bases align to TRBD1. Germline-derived CDR1 and CDR2 are GTSNPN and SVGIG (reference sequence). After removal of 1 base from V and 1 base from J, the junction contained 6 bases not matched to a gene. CDR3 size: 15 residues.